This T cell receptor beta chain was obtained from a study of blood T cells in healthy people across ages. Study-wide results and limits: Naive T cell percentage and TCR beta diversity correlated strongly. Both higher diversity and more naive CD4+ cells marked long-lived donors when set against aged donors. Older age coincided with a roughly linear decline in TCR beta diversity per million T cells.

V was trimmed by 0 bases and J by 0 bases, leaving 12 bases between them. This CDR3 contains 16 residues. Germline CDR1 SGDLS, CDR2 YYNGEE. Notes on this clonotype: No antigen is known for it.

Combining a sample-barcoded 5' primer with a J-beta primer mix, a second PCR ran for about 7 to 11 cycles. TCRdb itself ran the 5' RACE reads through MiXCR, one entry per CDR3 protein. The data hold about 680,000 distinct CDR3 sequences, with approximately 49% observed a single time. Researchers report isolating at least 6.5 million PBMCs per sample. The specimen was blood. The clonotype originates from a woman between 55 and 75 years old in good health. This rearrangement joins TRBV9 to TRBJ2-5; D is uncertain. CDR3 nucleotides: TGTGCCAGCAGCGTAGGTGGCGGATCGTACCAAGAGACCCAGTACTTC. Translating gives CASSVGGGSYQETQYF.